This TCR beta chain was documented in a study of T cells in Graves' hyperthyroidism and ophthalmopathy. Findings and caveats of the study: Most expanded thyroid clonotypes above 0.001 recurred in blood.

This clonotype has at least ten counts. Its antigen is as yet unknown. Calling Graves' hyperthyroidism stable meant ophthalmopathy did not progress within 18 months. Hyperthyroidism was newly diagnosed in patients aged 18 to 65 (duration under 2 months). The CDR3 regions of TCR beta were amplified from RNA transcripts. An initial round of RT-PCR targeting the TCR CDR3 relied on the HTBI primer set. TCRdb recomputed calls from the multiplex PCR reads with MiXCR, one row per CDR3 protein. The table lists under 550,000 distinct CDR3 sequences, approximately 14% of them singletons. The CDR3 loop spans 12 amino acids. The ends were cut back, 1 base at V and 6 bases at J, with 4 bases in the middle. CDR1 and CDR2 from the germline V gene are LGHDT and YNNKEL (reference sequence).

The J gene is TRBJ2-1, the V gene TRBV3-1; D remains ambiguous. Sequenced sample: blood. This receptor was identified in a woman in her late teens or twenties with Graves' hyperthyroidism. The CDR3 sequence is CASSQVGNEQFF. As DNA, the CDR3 is TGTGCCAGCAGCCAAGTTGGCAATGAGCAGTTCTTC.